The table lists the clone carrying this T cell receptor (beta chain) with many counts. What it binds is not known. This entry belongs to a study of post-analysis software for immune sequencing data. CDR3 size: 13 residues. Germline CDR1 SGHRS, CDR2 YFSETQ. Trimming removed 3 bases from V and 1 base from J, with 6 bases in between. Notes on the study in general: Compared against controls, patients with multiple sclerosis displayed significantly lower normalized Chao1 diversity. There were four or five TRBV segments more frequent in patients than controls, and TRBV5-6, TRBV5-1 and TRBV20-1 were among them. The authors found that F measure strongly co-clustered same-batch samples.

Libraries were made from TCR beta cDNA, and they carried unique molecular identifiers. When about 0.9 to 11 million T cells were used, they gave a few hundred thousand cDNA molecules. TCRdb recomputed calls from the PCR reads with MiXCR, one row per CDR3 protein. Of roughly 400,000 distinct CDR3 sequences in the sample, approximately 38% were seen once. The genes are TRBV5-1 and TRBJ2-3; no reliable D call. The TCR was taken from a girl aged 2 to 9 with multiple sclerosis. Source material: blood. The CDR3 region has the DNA TGCGCCAGCAGCTCCCGGGGCACAGATACGCAGTATTTT. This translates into CASSSRGTDTQYF.